A single sample is the source of the 28 T cell receptor beta chains below, sequenced in a study of identical twins. TCRdb re-derived calls from the 5' RACE reads in MiXCR, one entry per CDR3 protein. The sample has hundreds of thousands of distinct CDR3 sequences, around 5.7% seen once. Sequencing was carried out using naive T cells sorted from blood. The receptors were gathered from a young man in good health.

Note on this clonotype: Since a much larger clone is just one base distant, this may be a read error. V is TRBV5-1 and J is TRBJ2-3; TRBD2 aligns across 8 bases. Germline V lookup: CDR1 SGHRS, CDR2 YFSETQ. With 7 bases clipped from V and 2 bases from J, the junction kept 6 bases outside the gene matches. The CDR3 is 14 residues long. The CDR3 sequence: CASRGGCYTDTQYF. The CDR3 coding sequence is TGCGCCAGCCGCGGGGGGTGCTACACAGATACGCAGTATTTT.

The V call is TRBV12-3 or TRBV12-4, the J call TRBJ2-7; weak D call: TRBD2 (6 bases). The V and J ends lost 6 bases and 5 bases respectively, with 20 bases between them. CDR3 size: 15 residues. This CDR3 is CASRLGGAVGNEQYF. DNA of the CDR3: TGTGCCAGCAGGCTGGGCGGGGCCGTTGGCAACGAGCAGTACTTC.

The chain has TRBV30 and TRBJ1-2; 9 nucleotides line up with TRBD1. Germline lookup yields CDR1 GTSNPN and CDR2 SVGIG (reference sequence). This CDR3 comprises 15 residues. V trimming: 4 bases; J trimming: 2 bases; junction bases outside the gene matches: 8. The CDR3 DNA is TGTGCCTGGAAATATACAGGGGGCCTAAACTATGGCTACACCTTC. Its protein is CAWKYTGGLNYGYTF.

This clonotype showed up just a few times. The chain has TRBV6-1 and TRBJ1-6; the match to TRBD1 covers 8 bases. The CDR3 is made up of 14 amino acids. Germline V gene data show CDR1 as MNHNS and CDR2 as SASEGT. Losses at the gene ends were 7 bases for V and 10 bases for J; bases not matched to a gene: 9. The CDR3 loop reads CASKLDRASSPLHF. The CDR3 DNA reads TGTGCCAGCAAACTGGACAGGGCATCATCACCCCTCCACTTT.

This chain's CDR3 is CASSPEGMGAEKLFF. The CDR3 nucleotides are TGTGCCAGCAGCCCCGAAGGGATGGGGGCAGAAAAACTGTTTTTT. The chain employs TRBV7-2 and TRBJ1-4; perhaps TRBD1 as D (6 bases). Between the trimmed V and J ends, which lost 5 bases and 8 bases, there was a span of 18 bases. CDR1 SGHTA and CDR2 FQGNSA come from the germline V gene. The CDR3 extends over 15 amino acids.

This clonotype was counted many times. This chain joins TRBV6-5 and TRBJ2-7; 7 bases agree with TRBD1. Losses at the gene ends were 4 bases for V and 2 bases for J; bases not matched to a gene: 11. The germline CDR1 and CDR2 sequences are MNHEY and SVGAGI. This CDR3 comprises 16 residues. CDR3 coding DNA: TGTGCCAGCAGTTCTCGATGGACAGGACCAACCTACGAGCAGTACTTC. It translates to CASSSRWTGPTYEQYF.

This clonotype was seen repeatedly, ten times or more. The gene calls are TRBV20-1 and TRBJ1-5; D remains ambiguous. This CDR3 comprises 11 residues. Germline V gives CDR1 DFQATT, CDR2 SNEGSKA (reference sequence). Trimming pared 7 bases from V and 0 bases from J, leaving 4 bases between. The CDR3 sequence: CSVDSNQPQHF. CDR3 coding DNA: TGCAGTGTAGATAGCAATCAGCCCCAGCATTTT.

This rearrangement joins TRBV3-1 to TRBJ2-1, with TRBD2 matching 14 bases. The CDR3 covers 19 residues. V gave up 4 bases and J gave up 4 bases; unmatched junction bases: 12. Germline assignment: CDR1 LGHDT and CDR2 YNNKEL (reference sequence). CDR3 loop: CASSPRSGTSGSVYNEQFF. The CDR3 DNA reads TGTGCCAGCAGCCCCCGCTCCGGGACTAGCGGGAGTGTATACAATGAGCAGTTCTTC.

This clonotype came up many times. The chain recombines TRBV12-3 or TRBV12-4 with TRBJ2-4; 8 bases fit TRBD2. CDR3 length equals 16 residues. The junction had 9 bases not matched to a gene; V was cut back by 6 bases and J by 2 bases. The CDR3 DNA is TGTGCCAGCAGCCCGTTCGGGGGGGGCCCCAAAAACATTCAGTACTTC. Translating gives CASSPFGGGPKNIQYF.

This clonotype was seen at least ten times. The DNA for the CDR3 is TGCGCCAGCAGCGTCCGGGACCCATCCTACAATGAGCAGTTCTTC. This encodes CASSVRDPSYNEQFF. This sequence joins TRBV5-1 and TRBJ2-1; D may match TRBD1 or TRBD2 (5 bases each). CDR3 length equals 15 residues. Germline assignment: CDR1 SGHRS and CDR2 YFSETQ. The V end lost 4 bases, the J end lost 1 base, and 12 bases lay between the germline ends.

This clonotype came up many times. The chain recombines TRBV12-3 or TRBV12-4 with TRBJ2-1, with D hard to call. The CDR3 sequence is 12 residues long. V shed 6 bases and J shed 7 bases, with 10 bases lying between them. CDR3 DNA: TGTGCCAGCAGCTTGACCTTGAATGAGCAGTTCTTC. Protein sequence: CASSLTLNEQFF.

This clonotype occurred many times. The chain couples TRBV4-1 to TRBJ2-1, with 8 bases lining up with TRBD2. CDR3 length: 18 residues. Germline V CDR1 and CDR2: MGHRA, YSYEKL. The trim removed 1 base at V and 0 bases at J, leaving 8 bases unmatched. Here the CDR3 reads CASSQAGQRGSSYNEQFF. CDR3 DNA sequence: TGCGCCAGCAGCCAAGCGGGCCAGCGGGGGAGCTCCTACAATGAGCAGTTCTTC.

This clonotype has a count of ten or more. The CDR3 here is CASSLGGCTDTQYF. The CDR3 DNA reads TGTGCCAGCAGCTTGGGCGGCTGCACAGATACGCAGTATTTT. This chain uses TRBV12-1 with TRBJ2-3; TRBD1, the table's D call, was not compared with the DNA. TRBV12-1 is termed a pseudogene. The CDR3 loop spans 14 amino acids.

This clonotype was found a few times. This rearrangement joins TRBV6-5 to TRBJ2-5, with D perhaps TRBD2 (6 bases). This CDR3 spans 15 amino acids. V gave up 2 bases and J gave up 3 bases, with 13 bases separating them. Germline assignment: CDR1 MNHEY and CDR2 SVGAGI. In DNA, the CDR3 is TGTGCCAGCAGTTACAGTGCGGGACCTAAAGAGACCCAGTACTTC. Amino acid sequence: CASSYSAGPKETQYF.

This clonotype was counted at least ten times. The V call is TRBV3-1, the J call TRBJ1-5, with D perhaps TRBD1 (5 bases). Between the trimmed V and J ends, which lost 0 bases and 3 bases, there was a span of 9 bases. Germline CDR1 and CDR2: LGHDT and YNNKEL (reference sequence). The CDR3 has 15 residues. CDR3 amino acids: CASSQEGLFNQPQHF. In DNA form, the CDR3 reads TGTGCCAGCAGCCAAGAGGGACTGTTCAATCAGCCCCAGCATTTT.

This clonotype was detected ten times or more. The chain combines TRBV3-1 with TRBJ1-2; possible D gene TRBD1, 5 bases. Trimming removed 1 base from V and 8 bases from J, with 11 bases in between. This CDR3 is built from 13 residues. Germline CDR1 reads LGHDT; CDR2 reads YNNKEL (reference sequence). CDR3: CASSQVRRDGYTF. The CDR3 nucleotides are TGTGCCAGCAGCCAAGTTCGACGGGACGGCTACACCTTC.

This sequence joins TRBV19 and TRBJ2-2, with 7 nucleotides matching TRBD1. Per the germline V gene, CDR1 is LNHDA and CDR2 is SQIVND (reference sequence). The CDR3 runs to 15 residues. The junction had 5 bases not matched to a gene; V was cut back by 3 bases and J by 4 bases. For the CDR3, the DNA is TGTGCCAGTAGTATGGGGACAGCCACCACCGGGGAGCTGTTTTTT. Its translation is CASSMGTATTGELFF.

This clonotype was seen more than once but under ten times. The chain is built from TRBV7-2 and TRBJ1-3, with a tentative D call TRBD1 (6 bases). CDR1 and CDR2 from the germline V gene are SGHTA and FQGNSA. The CDR3 totals 15 residues. V lost 1 base, J lost 7 bases, and 14 bases lay in between. CDR3 DNA: TGTGCCAGCAGCTTAGATCTCCAGGGGAGGAACACCATATATTTT. This translates into CASSLDLQGRNTIYF.

This clonotype was seen repeatedly, ten times or more. The chain joins TRBV24-1 to TRBJ2-1, with D maybe TRBD2 (6 bases). The CDR3 runs 15 residues. Per the germline V gene, CDR1 is KGHDR and CDR2 is SFDVKD. Trimming shortened V by 9 bases and J by 9 bases, and 23 bases separated the two germline ends. The CDR3 reads CATSRGGLQGGEQFF. Written as DNA, the CDR3 is TGTGCCACCTCCCGTGGGGGACTCCAAGGAGGTGAGCAGTTCTTC.

The chain links TRBV24-1 to TRBJ2-1; a weak D match, TRBD2 (6 bases). The length of the CDR3 is 15 residues. CDR1 is KGHDR, CDR2 SFDVKD, per germline. The ends were cut back, 6 bases at V and 2 bases at J, with 13 bases in the middle. The DNA of the CDR3 is TGTGCCACCAGTATAGGGAGGTTGGCCTACAATGAGCAGTTCTTC. Encoded protein: CATSIGRLAYNEQFF.

This chain uses TRBV5-1 with TRBJ1-2; D unresolved. V shed 0 bases and J shed 2 bases, with 8 bases lying between them. Germline values: CDR1 SGHRS, CDR2 YFSETQ. This CDR3 has 14 amino acids. This chain's CDR3 is CASSLVGQNYGYTF. The CDR3, as DNA: TGCGCCAGCAGCTTGGTCGGGCAGAACTATGGCTACACCTTC.

This clonotype was detected a few times. This chain links TRBV6-1 with TRBJ2-5, with 7 nucleotides matching TRBD2. This CDR3 has 13 residues. Trimming at V came to 8 bases and at J to 2 bases, leaving 5 bases not matched to a gene. Germline values: CDR1 MNHNS, CDR2 SASEGT. The CDR3 DNA follows: TGTGCCAGCGCAAGCGGGGTACAAGAGACCCAGTACTTC. It specifies CASASGVQETQYF.

This clonotype came up many times. This chain uses TRBV24-1 with TRBJ2-2; D ambiguous. V dropped 1 base and J dropped 2 bases, with 4 bases sitting between them. Germline V CDR1 and CDR2: KGHDR, SFDVKD. The CDR3 totals 14 residues. CDR3 protein: CATSDFGNTGELFF. The CDR3 DNA reads as TGTGCCACCAGTGATTTCGGAAACACCGGGGAGCTGTTTTTT.

This clonotype was seen many times. The gene calls are TRBV7-2 and TRBJ1-1; TRBD1 agrees at 7 bases. The CDR3 length is 13 residues. V lost 4 bases, J lost 6 bases, and 5 bases stayed unmatched. Germline lookup yields CDR1 SGHTA and CDR2 FQGNSA. Here the CDR3 reads CASSSYGQAEAFF. CDR3 bases: TGTGCCAGCAGCTCTTACGGACAGGCTGAAGCTTTCTTT.

This clonotype was seen a few times. This rearrangement joins TRBV12-3 or TRBV12-4 to TRBJ1-6; D remains ambiguous. The CDR3 covers 14 residues. Trimming stripped 3 bases from V and 8 bases from J, with 11 bases between. The CDR3 DNA reads TGTGCCAGCAGTTTGGCGCAGGTGGATTCACCCCTCCACTTT. Translated: CASSLAQVDSPLHF.

This clonotype appeared a few times. This chain joins TRBV6-5 and TRBJ2-1; the match to TRBD1 covers 7 bases. The junction had 7 bases not matched to a gene; V was cut back by 2 bases and J by 3 bases. The CDR3 totals 16 residues. Germline-derived CDR1 and CDR2 are MNHEY and SVGAGI. CDR3 in DNA: TGTGCCAGCAGTTACGAGCACCGGGACAGCTACAATGAGCAGTTCTTC. Its translation is CASSYEHRDSYNEQFF.

This clonotype was counted ten times or more. The V and J genes are TRBV27 and TRBJ1-6; D is unresolved. The CDR3 contains 17 residues. Germline V lookup: CDR1 MNHEY, CDR2 SMNVEV (reference sequence). Trimming took off 1 base at V and 0 bases at J, with 10 bases between the two ends. The CDR3 here is CASSLLGISSYNSPLHF. The CDR3 coding sequence is TGTGCCAGCAGTTTATTGGGGATTAGCTCCTATAATTCACCCCTCCACTTT.

This clonotype was detected a few times. The chain carries TRBV5-1 and TRBJ1-1; TRBD1 aligns across 7 bases. The V segment lost 0 bases and the J segment 6 bases; nucleotides outside the gene matches: 17. Germline values: CDR1 SGHRS, CDR2 YFSETQ. This CDR3 is built from 18 residues. In nucleotides, the CDR3 is TGCGCCAGCAGCTTGGCCGATGGGGAAGGGGGCGTTGGAGCTGAAGCTTTCTTT. As protein: CASSLADGEGGVGAEAFF. The complete variable domain, with remaining parts taken from reference TRBV5-1 and TRBJ1-1, reads KAGVTQTPRYLIKTRGQQVTLSCSPISGHRSVSWYQQTPGQGLQFLFEYFSETQRNKGNFPGRFSGRQFSNSRSEMNVSTLELGDSALYLCASSLADGEGGVGAEAFFGQGTRLTVV.